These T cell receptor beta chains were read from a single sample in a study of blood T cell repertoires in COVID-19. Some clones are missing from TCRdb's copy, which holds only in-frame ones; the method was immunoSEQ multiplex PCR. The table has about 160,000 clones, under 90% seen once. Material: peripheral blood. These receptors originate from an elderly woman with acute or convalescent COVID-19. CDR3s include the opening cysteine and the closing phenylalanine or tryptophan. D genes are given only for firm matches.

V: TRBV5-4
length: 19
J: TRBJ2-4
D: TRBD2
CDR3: CASSLEPGGSLRVKNIQYF
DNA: TGTGCCAGCAGCTTGGAACCGGGGGGGTCCCTCCGGGTCAAAAACATTCAGTACTTC

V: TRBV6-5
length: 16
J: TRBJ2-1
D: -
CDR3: CASSYSSRISYNEQFF
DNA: TGTGCCAGCAGTTACTCATCTAGGATCTCCTACAATGAGCAGTTCTTC

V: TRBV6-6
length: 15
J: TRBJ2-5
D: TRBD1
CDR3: CASSYSRQGRETQYF
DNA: TGTGCCAGCAGTTATTCGCGACAGGGTCGGGAGACCCAGTACTTC

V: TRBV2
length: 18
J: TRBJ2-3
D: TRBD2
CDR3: CASSELAGGPSSTDTQYF
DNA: TGTGCCAGCAGTGAATTGGCGGGGGGACCGAGTAGCACAGATACGCAGTATTTT

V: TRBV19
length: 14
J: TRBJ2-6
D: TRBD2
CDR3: CASSGGAGANVLTF
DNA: TGTGCCAGTAGTGGGGGGGCTGGGGCCAACGTCCTGACTTTC

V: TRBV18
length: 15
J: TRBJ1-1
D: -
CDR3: CASSKTEIMNTEAFF
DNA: TGTGCCAGCTCGAAGACAGAAATCATGAACACTGAAGCTTTCTTT

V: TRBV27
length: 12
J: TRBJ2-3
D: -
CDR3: CASSHSTDTQYF
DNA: TGTGCCAGCAGCCATAGCACAGATACGCAGTATTTT

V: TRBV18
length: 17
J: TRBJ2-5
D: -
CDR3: CASSPLPREDREETQYF
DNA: TGTGCCAGCTCACCACTTCCCAGGGAAGATCGGGAAGAGACCCAGTACTTC

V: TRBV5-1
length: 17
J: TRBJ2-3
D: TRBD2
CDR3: CASGKGTSGSRADTQYF
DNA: TGCGCCAGCGGAAAAGGGACTAGCGGGAGTAGGGCAGATACGCAGTATTTT

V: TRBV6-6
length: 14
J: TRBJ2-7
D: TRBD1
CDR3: CASRTGTGSYEQYF
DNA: TGTGCCAGCAGAACCGGGACAGGGTCCTACGAGCAGTACTTC

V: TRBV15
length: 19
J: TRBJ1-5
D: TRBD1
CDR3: CATSRDLGQGALGNQPQHF
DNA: TGTGCCACCAGCAGAGATCTGGGACAGGGGGCGTTGGGCAATCAGCCCCAGCATTTT

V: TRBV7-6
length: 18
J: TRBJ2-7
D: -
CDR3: CASSLSPPLGGGLSEQYF
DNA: TGTGCCAGCAGCTTATCACCCCCCCTCGGCGGGGGCTTAAGCGAGCAGTACTTC